These 31 T cell receptor beta chains share one sample of origin, sequenced in a study of OX40 agonist ivuxolimab in advanced cancers. The method was immunoSEQ multiplex PCR; TCRdb's version includes in-frame clones alone and lacks a portion of them. The sample carries 35,000 to 40,000 clones, around three quarters recorded once. Sample: CD4+ or CD8+ T cells sorted from blood, taken in a trial of the OX40 agonist ivuxolimab. The receptor source for this set is an adult with an advanced solid tumor such as melanoma, head and neck, liver or kidney cancer.

The chain joins TRBV10-3 to TRBJ1-2; weak D call: TRBD1 (6 bases). CDR1 and CDR2 from the germline V gene are ENHRY and SYGVKD. The CDR3 has 15 amino acids. V lost 3 bases to trimming and J lost 7 bases, with 18 bases between them. The CDR3 is CAISEVSGDLGGYTF. CDR3 nucleotides: TGTGCCATCAGTGAAGTTTCAGGGGATCTAGGTGGCTACACCTTC.

This clone occurred a few times. The chain is built from TRBV30 and TRBJ1-5; no reliable D call. The V end was cut by 1 base, the J end by 3 bases, with 10 bases between. In germline, CDR1 is GTSNPN, CDR2 SVGIG (reference sequence). The CDR3 runs to 14 residues. The CDR3 DNA reads as TGTGCCTGGAGTGCAAGGCAGTTCAATCAGCCCCAGCATTTT. Protein: CAWSARQFNQPQHF.

The rearrangement uses TRBV6-5 and TRBJ2-3; D not certain. The V end lost 5 bases, the J end lost 9 bases, and 15 bases lay between the germline ends. Germline CDR1 and CDR2: MNHEY and SVGAGI. The CDR3 spans 13 residues. In DNA form, the CDR3 reads TGTGCCAGCAGTCAGGCAATGGTCACCACGCAGTATTTT. Its translation: CASSQAMVTTQYF.

This clone was picked up a small number of times. This chain joins TRBV5-5 and TRBJ1-2; 10 bases are shared with TRBD1. Germline lookup yields CDR1 SGHKS and CDR2 YYEKEE (reference sequence). V was pared by 7 bases and J by 4 bases, with 4 bases of the junction left unmatched. The CDR3 consists of 13 residues. CDR3 region: CASRWTGGYGYTF. For the CDR3, the DNA is TGTGCCAGCCGATGGACAGGGGGCTATGGCTACACCTTC.

The chain uses TRBV30 and TRBJ2-2; TRBD2 agrees at 14 bases. With 0 bases clipped from V and 6 bases from J, the junction kept 9 bases outside the gene matches. This CDR3 is 18 amino acids long. Germline V gives CDR1 GTSNPN, CDR2 SVGIG (reference sequence). The DNA of the CDR3 is TGTGCCTGGAGTGTAACCCGGACTAGCGGGAGGTTGTCCGGGGAGCTGTTTTTT. Translated: CAWSVTRTSGRLSGELFF.

The V call is TRBV25-1, the J call TRBJ2-1, with D perhaps matching TRBD2 (6 bases). The CDR3 covers 18 residues. V was cut by 3 bases and J by 0 bases, with 18 bases left in between. Germline-derived CDR1 and CDR2 are MGHDK and SYGVNS. The CDR3 DNA sequence: TGTGCCAGCAGTGAGTCAATAGCGGAACCGAGCTCCTACAATGAGCAGTTCTTC. Amino acids: CASSESIAEPSSYNEQFF.

The J gene is TRBJ2-1, the V gene TRBV4-2; the D gene is possibly TRBD1 (7 bases). V lost 4 bases, J lost 8 bases, and 24 bases lay in between. The germline gives CDR1 LGHNA, CDR2 YNFKEQ. There are 17 residues in the CDR3. The CDR3 loop is CASSRNLDRTTGHEQFF. CDR3 DNA: TGTGCCAGCAGCCGAAACCTGGACAGGACTACCGGGCATGAGCAGTTCTTC.

The chain joins TRBV9 to TRBJ1-2; D is uncertain. Germline V gene data show CDR1 as SGDLS and CDR2 as YYNGEE. Trimming pared 0 bases from V and 8 bases from J, leaving 20 bases between. CDR3 length equals 16 residues. The chain's CDR3 is CASSVDPDGTLGGYTF. The CDR3 DNA sequence: TGTGCCAGCAGCGTAGATCCGGACGGAACCCTGGGGGGCTACACCTTC.

This clone has a handful of counts. This rearrangement joins TRBV19 to TRBJ1-5; no reliable D call. Germline CDR1 reads LNHDA; CDR2 reads SQIVND (reference sequence). V was pared by 3 bases and J by 4 bases, with 13 bases between. This CDR3 comprises 15 residues. The CDR3: CASSISPVGNQPQHF. DNA of the CDR3: TGTGCCAGTAGTATTTCCCCGGTGGGGAATCAGCCCCAGCATTTT.

The rearrangement links TRBV11-3 to TRBJ1-3; 9 bases agree with TRBD1. The CDR3 has 15 residues. V lost 3 bases to trimming and J lost 4 bases; unmatched junction nucleotides: 4. The germline V gene encodes CDR1 SGHNT and CDR2 YENEEA. CDR3 residues: CASSFGTGKGNTIYF. Written as DNA, the CDR3 is TGTGCCAGCAGCTTCGGGACAGGGAAAGGAAACACCATATATTTT.

The chain employs TRBV5-1 and TRBJ2-7; D perhaps matches TRBD1 (5 bases). Germline CDR1 SGHRS, CDR2 YFSETQ. With 0 bases removed from V and 2 bases from J, the gap between germline ends came to 9 bases. This CDR3 is 14 amino acids long. This chain's CDR3 is CASSLVGQTYEQYF. The CDR3 DNA sequence: TGCGCCAGCAGCTTGGTGGGGCAAACCTACGAGCAGTACTTC.

The table lists this clone with a few counts. The chain recombines TRBV30 with TRBJ2-1; no definite D call. Germline CDR1 is GTSNPN and CDR2 is SVGIG (reference sequence). The CDR3 totals 11 residues. The chain's CDR3 is CGCRVLNEQFF. The CDR3 DNA reads as TGTGGCTGCCGGGTGCTCAATGAGCAGTTCTTC.

This chain uses TRBV5-1 with TRBJ1-4; no clear D. The germline gives CDR1 SGHRS, CDR2 YFSETQ. The CDR3 is made up of 14 amino acids. V was pared by 1 base and J by 2 bases, with 6 bases between. CDR3 bases: TGCGCCAGCAGCTTGCCGGACACTAATGAAAAACTGTTTTTT. Amino acids: CASSLPDTNEKLFF.

This chain links TRBV11-3 with TRBJ2-3; 8 bases are a match to TRBD1. With V trimmed by 5 bases and J by 4 bases, 8 bases remained unmatched. From germline, CDR1 is SGHNT and CDR2 YENEEA. The CDR3 extends over 15 amino acids. DNA for the CDR3: TGTGCCAGCAGCGCGACAGGACAGGGCGCAGATACGCAGTATTTT. This sequence encodes CASSATGQGADTQYF.

The V call is TRBV7-9, the J call TRBJ2-7; possibly TRBD1 or TRBD2 for D (6 bases each). Trimming removed 4 bases from V and 2 bases from J, with 18 bases in between. Per the germline V gene, CDR1 is SEHNR and CDR2 is FQNEAQ (reference sequence). The CDR3 totals 16 residues. The CDR3 DNA is TGTGCCAGCAGCTCAACAGGGACTCGGGAAACCTACGAGCAGTACTTC. The encoded protein is CASSSTGTRETYEQYF. The whole variable domain, remainder taken from reference TRBV7-9 and TRBJ2-7, is DTGVSQNPRHKITKRGQNVTFRCDPISEHNRLYWYRQTLGQGPEFLTYFQNEAQLEKSRLLSDRFSAERPKGSFSTLEIQRTEQGDSAMYLCASSSTGTRETYEQYFGPGTRLTVT.

This chain links TRBV6-6 with TRBJ2-1, with TRBD1 matching over 7 bases. Germline V lookup: CDR1 MNHNY, CDR2 SVGAGI (reference sequence). The CDR3 extends over 12 amino acids. V dropped 8 bases and J dropped 6; count of bases not matched to a gene: 4. The CDR3: CASGRQGNEQFF. Here the CDR3 DNA reads TGTGCCAGCGGGAGACAGGGCAATGAGCAGTTCTTC.

V usage is TRBV18 and J usage is TRBJ1-1; D perhaps matches TRBD1 (6 bases). Trimming removed 0 bases at V and 5 bases at J, with 7 bases between. CDR3 length: 13 amino acids. Per the germline V gene, CDR1 is KGHSH and CDR2 is LQKENI. DNA for the CDR3: TGTGCCAGCTCACCACCCCAGGGGACTGAAGCTTTCTTT. Translating gives CASSPPQGTEAFF.

This chain connects TRBV27 to TRBJ1-2; D is perhaps TRBD1 (6 bases). Germline CDR1 is MNHEY and CDR2 is SMNVEV (reference sequence). The CDR3 runs 14 residues. V lost 5 bases to trimming and J lost 5 bases, with 15 bases between them. The CDR3 region is CASSKYRDEYGYTF. The CDR3 DNA reads TGTGCCAGCAGTAAGTACAGGGATGAGTATGGCTACACCTTC.

V gene TRBV7-8 combines with J gene TRBJ2-2; 11 bases are shared with TRBD2. Germline V gene sequence: CDR1 SGHVS, CDR2 FQNEAQ. The junction had 5 bases not matched to a gene; V was cut back by 4 bases and J by 7 bases. The CDR3 is 15 amino acids. The CDR3 protein is CASSSLAGGGGELFF. The CDR3 DNA reads TGTGCCAGCAGCTCCCTAGCGGGAGGAGGCGGGGAGCTGTTTTTT.

This chain uses TRBV29-1 with TRBJ2-1; D might be TRBD2 (6 bases). Germline CDR1 SQVTM, CDR2 ANQGSEA. This CDR3 region has 13 residues. V was shortened by 7 bases and J by 2 bases, with 12 bases between the two germline ends. DNA for the CDR3: TGCAGCGCCCGGAGGGGAACCTACAATGAGCAGTTCTTC. This translates into CSARRGTYNEQFF.

This sequence joins TRBV21-1 and TRBJ2-1; the table's D call, TRBD2, was not checked against the DNA. TRBV21-1 is a recognized pseudogene. The CDR3 is 16 amino acids. CDR3 protein: CASSSGTSGSYNEQFF. CDR3 DNA: TGTGCCAGCAGCTCCGGGACTAGCGGATCCTACAATGAGCAGTTCTTC.

In its sample, this clone was seen a few times. This chain links TRBV7-9 with TRBJ2-6; D is uncertain. There are 16 residues in the CDR3. The germline V gene encodes CDR1 SEHNR and CDR2 FQNEAQ (reference sequence). The V and J ends lost 6 bases and 0 bases respectively, with 12 bases between them. CDR3 sequence: CASSFTRVSGANVLTF. The CDR3 DNA reads as TGTGCCAGCAGTTTCACCAGAGTCTCTGGGGCCAACGTCCTGACTTTC.

This clone was seen only a few times. The chain joins TRBV7-6 to TRBJ2-4, with D uncertain. Trimming pared 3 bases from V and 8 bases from J, leaving 14 bases between. CDR3 length equals 14 residues. Germline V gene sequence: CDR1 SGHVS, CDR2 FNYEAQ. The CDR3 spells CASSFSGSKDIQYF. The CDR3 DNA reads TGTGCCAGCAGCTTCTCCGGCAGTAAGGACATTCAGTACTTC.

The rearrangement links TRBV2 to TRBJ2-2; 10 nucleotides line up with TRBD1. The CDR3 sequence is 17 residues long. The V gene's germline CDR1 is SNHLY and CDR2 FYNNEI. V was pared by 7 bases and J by 5 bases, with 13 bases of the junction left unmatched. This CDR3 is CASIPGQGRSWTGELFF. The CDR3 region has the DNA TGTGCCAGCATCCCGGGACAGGGGAGGTCGTGGACCGGGGAGCTGTTTTTT.

The chain carries TRBV29-1 and TRBJ2-1; 14 bases match TRBD2. Germline CDR1 is SQVTM and CDR2 is ANQGSEA. This CDR3 comprises 15 residues. J was trimmed by 2 bases and V by 7 bases; bases with no gene match: 4. CDR3 loop: CSAEGLAGAYNEQFF. CDR3 DNA sequence: TGCAGCGCCGAGGGACTAGCGGGAGCCTACAATGAGCAGTTCTTC.

The chain uses TRBV2 and TRBJ2-3; possibly TRBD2 for D (7 bases). Germline V gives CDR1 SNHLY, CDR2 FYNNEI. Trimming took 8 bases from V and 2 from J, leaving 17 bases between them. The CDR3 loop spans 15 amino acids. CDR3 residues: CASAGRTDLTDTQYF. The CDR3 DNA follows: TGTGCCAGCGCCGGGAGGACAGATCTCACAGATACGCAGTATTTT.

This chain joins TRBV6-5 and TRBJ1-3, with D possibly matching TRBD1 (5 bases). Germline loops: CDR1 MNHEY, CDR2 SVGAGI. V was shortened by 10 bases and J by 0 bases, with 16 bases between the two germline ends. The CDR3 sequence is 15 residues long. CDR3 sequence: CATHPGRLSGNTIYF. The CDR3 DNA follows: TGTGCCACCCATCCGGGACGCCTCTCTGGAAACACCATATATTTT.

The V gene is TRBV9, the J gene TRBJ2-3, with 7 bases aligning to TRBD1. This CDR3 is 14 amino acids long. From germline, CDR1 is SGDLS and CDR2 YYNGEE. The J segment lost 6 bases and the V segment lost 3 bases, leaving 7 bases of the junction unmatched. CDR3 residues: CASSARQGTDTQYF. The CDR3 region has the DNA TGTGCCAGCAGCGCGAGACAGGGTACGGATACGCAGTATTTT.

The chain uses TRBV27 and TRBJ2-7, with 9 nucleotides matching TRBD2. The CDR3 covers 17 residues. The V segment lost 3 bases and the J segment 2 bases; nucleotides outside the gene matches: 11. The germline gives CDR1 MNHEY, CDR2 SMNVEV (reference sequence). Written as DNA, the CDR3 is TGTGCCAGCAGTTTCAAATCACCGGGACTAGCTGCCTACGAGCAGTACTTC. Protein sequence: CASSFKSPGLAAYEQYF.

The count of this clone is one. The chain combines TRBV5-1 with TRBJ1-1; 10 bases line up with TRBD1. The junction had 13 bases not matched to a gene; V was cut back by 4 bases and J by 10 bases. CDR3 length: 15 residues. Germline V gives CDR1 SGHRS, CDR2 YFSETQ. CDR3 sequence reads: CASSTPGQGPRGAFF. CDR3 bases: TGCGCCAGCAGCACTCCGGGACAGGGGCCGCGGGGAGCTTTCTTT.

The chain uses TRBV27 and TRBJ1-2; a possible D gene is TRBD1 (6 bases). The germline V gene has CDR1 MNHEY and CDR2 SMNVEV (reference sequence). The CDR3 contains 15 residues. Trimming left V 0 bases short and J 7 bases short, with 15 bases between. In DNA, the CDR3 is TGTGCCAGCAGTTTATCGCGGGGGCAGGAGGGTGGCTACACCTTC. Its protein is CASSLSRGQEGGYTF.